Given below is one TCR beta chain in context. Its antigen remains unidentified. Its ends do not fully match the called genes, so a read error is possible. Bulk TCR libraries were made with methods that had been previously described and with listed TCR primers. One entry per CDR3 protein results from TCRdb running MiXCR on the PCR reads. The sample holds fewer than 350,000 distinct CDR3 sequences, roughly a quarter seen once. Per germline, CDR1 LGHNA and CDR2 YNFKEQ. This CDR3 has 12 residues. This record belongs to a study of molecular identifiers for immune sequencing clone quantification. Findings and caveats of the study: A single cell's spiked Jurkat TCR RNA was reportedly detectable among 900,000 to 1,000,000 naive cells. Because of identical TCR molecules sharing a barcode, sizes of highly expanded clones could be underestimated.

V is TRBV4-2 and J is TRBJ2-7; D uncertain. Sequencing was carried out using naive CD8+ T cells from blood, with Jurkat cell RNA spiked in. Subset of the sample: FACS-sorted CD8+CD4-CCR7+CD45RA+ naive T cells. This clonotype was sampled from a human donor in good health. Some libraries in this study had Jurkat cell RNA spiked in. In DNA, the CDR3 is TGTGCCAGCAGCCAACGGTCCTTCGAGCAGTACTTC. Its protein is CASSQRSFEQYF.